Listed below are T cell receptor beta chains from one sample, sequenced in a study of T cells expressing NK-cell markers. TCRdb re-called the 5' RACE reads and shows each CDR3 protein once, DNA omitted. The sample has some 140,000 distinct CDR3 sequences. The sample consisted of blood T cells: a sorted CD56 or NKG2C T cell subset, CD4+ or CD8+ T cells, or bulk PBMC T cells (not recorded which). All receptors come from a woman in her forties or fifties in good health. Both conserved end residues are part of each CDR3.

j_call cdr3_length v_call cdr3_aa
TRBJ1-2 15 TRBV15 CATSRLGGTVGGYTF
TRBJ2-5 15 TRBV6-1 CASSDGALSKETQYF
TRBJ2-5 13 TRBV4-1 CASSQGGLETQYF
TRBJ2-7 13 TRBV14 CASSQFQYHEQYF
TRBJ2-1 14 TRBV7-9 CASSLVGGGNEQFF
TRBJ1-1 15 TRBV10-3 CAISESAGMNTEAFF
TRBJ1-4 12 TRBV4-1 CASSPSAWKLFF
TRBJ1-1 14 TRBV6-2/TRBV6-3 CASSYVGKSTEAFF
TRBJ2-7 11 TRBV7-9 CASSGGWRPFF
TRBJ2-7 14 TRBV5-1 CASREAGGIYEQYF
TRBJ2-2 14 TRBV12-3/TRBV12-4 CASSTPRTGWELFF
TRBJ2-4 15 TRBV24-1 CANFQTGLAKNIQYF
TRBJ1-5 12 TRBV19 CASMEGGWPQHF
TRBJ1-6 15 TRBV4-1 CASSQVSGSGSPLHF
TRBJ2-1 15 TRBV11-2 CASRIGRTGGYEQFF
TRBJ2-7 14 TRBV4-1 CASSQSLGTNEQYF
TRBJ2-1 14 TRBV12-3/TRBV12-4 CASSRGGGYNEQFF
TRBJ2-5 16 TRBV5-6 CASSRDASGQQETQYF
TRBJ2-7 14 TRBV29-1 CSVKSRDRAHEQYF
TRBJ2-7 15 TRBV15 CATSRSRQEEREQYF
TRBJ1-1 15 TRBV6-1 CASSEGRGLNTEAFF
TRBJ2-7 15 TRBV21-1 CASSKGREASYEQYF
TRBJ1-1 14 TRBV27 CASSSKPRNTEAFF
TRBJ2-2 17 TRBV28 CASSLAMAGGLTGELFF
TRBJ1-1 13 TRBV11-2 CASIEEMNTEAFF
TRBJ2-3 15 TRBV6-4 CASSESGQLTDTQYF
TRBJ2-2 16 TRBV5-1 CASTRTGDRPPGELFF
TRBJ2-3 14 TRBV10-2 CASSDSLGGDTQYF
TRBJ2-3 14 TRBV15 CATSQQRYTDTQYF
TRBJ2-1 16 TRBV7-9 CASSSQGGRSYNEQFF
TRBJ1-1 13 TRBV19 CASSTQQGPAAFF
TRBJ2-1 17 TRBV5-1 CASSLDTGTSGYNEQFF